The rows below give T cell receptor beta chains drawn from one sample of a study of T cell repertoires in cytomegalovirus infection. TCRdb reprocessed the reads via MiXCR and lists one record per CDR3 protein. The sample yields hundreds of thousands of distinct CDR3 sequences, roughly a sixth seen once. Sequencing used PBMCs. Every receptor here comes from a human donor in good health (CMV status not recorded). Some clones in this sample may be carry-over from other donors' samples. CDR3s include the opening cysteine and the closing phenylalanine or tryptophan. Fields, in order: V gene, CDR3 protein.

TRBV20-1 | CSARSPGRGNEKLFF
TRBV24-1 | CATSDWEGANTGELFF
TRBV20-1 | CSASPPTGGEYEQYF
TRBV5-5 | CASSYFYGTEAFF
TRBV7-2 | CASSSLLSAFGETQYF
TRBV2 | CATLLGGRNEKLFF
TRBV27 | CASSWVQHNSPLHF
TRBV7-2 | CASTPQGGGADTQYF
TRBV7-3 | CASGQGTNTEAFF
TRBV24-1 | CATSHWDRGKRVTGELFF
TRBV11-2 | CASSLGTHQPQHF
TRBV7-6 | CASSLVPTGGGRNTEAFF
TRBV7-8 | CASSNNANTGELFF
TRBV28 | CASRNGQGHNSPLHF
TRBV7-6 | CASSLDRAHSNQPQHF
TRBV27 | CASSGGLYNSPLHF
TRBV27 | CASSSRGLVESPLHF
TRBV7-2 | CASSPQTGNTEAFF
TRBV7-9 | CASSSTGATSYEQYF
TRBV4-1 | CASSQPGSPYEQYF
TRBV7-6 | CARTPRTAFFGNTIYF
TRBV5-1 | CASSTSGTFNTGELFF
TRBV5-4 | CASSLVATGNPNEKLFF
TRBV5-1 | CASSLIGGGETQYF
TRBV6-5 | CASRRQGAYNSPLHF
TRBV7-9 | CASSTGTSGGYEQYF
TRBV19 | CASHPGQGLGTEAFF
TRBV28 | CASRGGETQYF
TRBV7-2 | CASSPSSTGGYGYTF
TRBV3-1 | CASSQEGRTNTGELFF
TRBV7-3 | CASSPGGTSGGQETQYF
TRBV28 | CASSLPRQGETF
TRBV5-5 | CASSLTGTGNTIYF
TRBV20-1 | CSAGVSGGYQETQYF
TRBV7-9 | CASSSGQYNSPLHF
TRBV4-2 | CASSQERRGPQETQYF
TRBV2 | CASTRGSNSPLHF
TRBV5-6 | CASSLRQRTSPLHF
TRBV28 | CASETNGANRDEQYF
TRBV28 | CATKERSYNEQFF
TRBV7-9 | CASNLLGQGNEFDEQYF
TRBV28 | CASGLETAAVAGELFF
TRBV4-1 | CASSRYPGNTEAFF
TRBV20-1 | CSAKEGGGGDEQFF
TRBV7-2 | CASSLNGRGGTATQYF
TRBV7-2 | CASSRRGTEAFF
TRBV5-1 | CASSLFGTRDSGELFF
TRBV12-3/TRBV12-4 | CASSSRGFREQYF
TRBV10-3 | CAITDPGTANTGELFF
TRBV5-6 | CASSLDIGTEAFF